This TCR beta chain was found in a study of cytomegalovirus exposure and HLA in healthy donors. V was shortened by 8 bases and J by 1 base, with 9 bases between the two germline ends. The germline V gene has CDR1 SEHNR and CDR2 FQNEAQ (reference sequence). The CDR3 consists of 13 residues. Use of 60 Vbeta and 13 Jbeta primers characterized the PCR. Assay used: immunoSEQ multiplex PCR; TCRdb lists only in-frame clones, some missing. The sample lists 100,000 to 150,000 clones; around 8.5% were seen once. The rearrangement links TRBV7-9 to TRBJ1-5; D perhaps matches TRBD1 (6 bases). Sequenced input: PBMCs. The origin of this receptor is a man aged 35-49 years in good health and CMV-seronegative. In DNA, the CDR3 is TGTGCCAGCCAACAGGGCAGCAATCAGCCCCAGCATTTT. Its translation: CASQQGSNQPQHF.